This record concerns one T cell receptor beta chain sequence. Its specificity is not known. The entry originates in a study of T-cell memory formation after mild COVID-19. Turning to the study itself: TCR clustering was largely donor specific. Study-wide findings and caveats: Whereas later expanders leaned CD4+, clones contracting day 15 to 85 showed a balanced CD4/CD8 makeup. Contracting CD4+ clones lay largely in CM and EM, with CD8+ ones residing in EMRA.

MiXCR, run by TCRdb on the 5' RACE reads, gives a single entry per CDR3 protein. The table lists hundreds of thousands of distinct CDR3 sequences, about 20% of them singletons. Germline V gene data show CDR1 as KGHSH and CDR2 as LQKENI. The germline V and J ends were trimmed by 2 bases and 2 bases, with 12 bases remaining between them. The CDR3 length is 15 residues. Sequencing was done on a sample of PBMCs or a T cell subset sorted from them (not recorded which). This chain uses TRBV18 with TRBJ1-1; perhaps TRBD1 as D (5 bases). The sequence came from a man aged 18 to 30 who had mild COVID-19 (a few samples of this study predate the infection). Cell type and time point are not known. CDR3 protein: CASSPLGDDNTEAFF. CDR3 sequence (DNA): TGTGCCAGCTCACCATTGGGGGATGACAACACTGAAGCTTTCTTT.